Presented here are 32 T cell receptor beta chains from one specimen sequenced in a study of identical twins. TCRdb reprocessed the 5' RACE reads with MiXCR, giving one entry per CDR3 protein. The table shows about 240,000 distinct CDR3 sequences, with 6% to 8.5% occurring only once. The same data also went into a second study, on yellow fever vaccine responses in identical twins.

Sequences were obtained from CD8+ T cells sorted from blood. The receptors derive from a woman under 30 in good health.

The J gene is TRBJ1-1, the V gene TRBV7-9; maybe TRBD1 (5 bases). The V and J ends lost 0 bases and 6 bases respectively, with 14 bases between them. Germline V CDR1 and CDR2: SEHNR, FQNEAQ (reference sequence). The CDR3 consists of 15 residues. In DNA, the CDR3 is TGTGCCAGCAGCTTAGCGACTAAAGGGGAAGCTGAAGCTTTCTTT. Encoded protein: CASSLATKGEAEAFF.

This clonotype was found many times. This rearrangement joins TRBV10-3 to TRBJ1-1; D is perhaps TRBD1 (5 bases). CDR3 length: 15 amino acids. Trimming removed 2 bases from V and 2 bases from J, with 12 bases in between. Germline V gives CDR1 ENHRY, CDR2 SYGVKD. As DNA, the CDR3 is TGTGCCATCAGTGAGGGGGAGGGGCTTAACACTGAAGCTTTCTTT. This gives the protein CAISEGEGLNTEAFF.

This clonotype was seen ten or more times. The chain combines TRBV27 with TRBJ1-1; 7 nucleotides agree with TRBD1. V lost 3 bases to trimming and J lost 5 bases; unmatched junction nucleotides: 6. Germline CDR1 MNHEY, CDR2 SMNVEV (reference sequence). The CDR3 covers 14 residues. CDR3 sequence: CASSFRQGGTEAFF. The CDR3, as DNA: TGTGCCAGCAGTTTCCGACAGGGAGGGACTGAAGCTTTCTTT.

V usage is TRBV6-2 or TRBV6-3 and J usage is TRBJ2-7; D is unclear. The CDR3 runs to 13 residues. The germline CDR1 and CDR2 sequences are MNHEY and SVGEGT. Between the trimmed V and J ends, which lost 6 bases and 0 bases, there was a span of 9 bases. In DNA form, the CDR3 reads TGTGCCAGCAGACGGGTCCACTCCTACGAGCAGTACTTC. As protein: CASRRVHSYEQYF.

This clonotype was detected many times. The chain combines TRBV6-4 with TRBJ2-1; D might be TRBD1 or TRBD2, each matching 5 bases. Germline CDR1 MRHNA, CDR2 SNTAGT. V dropped 0 bases and J dropped 1 base, with 10 bases sitting between them. The CDR3 covers 16 residues. The CDR3 coding sequence is TGTGCCAGCAGTGACTCGATGGGGGTGTCCTACAATGAGCAGTTCTTC. Residues: CASSDSMGVSYNEQFF.

This clonotype was picked up many times. The CDR3 spells CSSPRVAGDYNEQFF. The CDR3 nucleotides read TGCAGCTCTCCTAGGGTAGCGGGGGACTACAATGAGCAGTTCTTC. The chain joins TRBV29-1 to TRBJ2-1, with TRBD2 identical over 9 bases. The CDR3 runs to 15 residues. Germline CDR1 SQVTM, CDR2 ANQGSEA. Losses at the gene ends were 8 bases for V and 3 bases for J; bases not matched to a gene: 11.

This clonotype was found many times. V and J are TRBV13 and TRBJ2-7; the D is unclear. The CDR3 covers 15 residues. Trimming cost V 4 bases and J 5 bases, with 18 bases left between them. Germline CDR1 reads PRHDT; CDR2 reads FYEKMQ (reference sequence). This CDR3 is CASSSLVESRDEQYF. Here the CDR3 DNA reads TGTGCCAGCAGCTCCTTAGTGGAAAGTAGGGACGAGCAGTACTTC.

V is TRBV28 and J is TRBJ2-4; D not certain. The CDR3 sequence is 12 residues long. Between the trimmed V and J ends, which lost 6 bases and 3 bases, there was a span of 6 bases. Germline V gives CDR1 MDHEN, CDR2 SYDVKM. CDR3 loop: CASSPYKNIQYF. The CDR3 region has the DNA TGTGCCAGCAGCCCCTACAAAAACATTCAGTACTTC.

At least ten counts were recorded for this clonotype. This chain joins TRBV7-8 and TRBJ2-4; 9 nucleotides match TRBD1. V lost 4 bases, J lost 7 bases, and 8 bases stayed unmatched. Germline CDR1 reads SGHVS; CDR2 reads FQNEAQ. This CDR3 is 15 amino acids long. CDR3 in DNA: TGTGCCAGCAGCTCCTCCGGGACAGGGCCTAACATTCAGTACTTC. This encodes CASSSSGTGPNIQYF. Variable domain in full (rest from reference TRBV7-8 and TRBJ2-4): GAGVSQSPRYKVAKRGQDVALRCDPISGHVSLFWYQQALGQGPEFLTYFQNEAQLDKSGLPSDRFFAERPEGSVSTLKIQRTQQEDSAVYLCASSSSGTGPNIQYFGAGTRLSVL.

This clonotype came up a few times. The chain combines TRBV29-1 with TRBJ2-6, with TRBD2 as a possible D gene (7 bases). Germline CDR1 reads SQVTM; CDR2 reads ANQGSEA. The CDR3 totals 16 residues. V was cut by 6 bases and J by 0 bases, with 15 bases left in between. The CDR3 region has the DNA TGCAGCGTGGGAAGGGGGGGGCCCTCTGGGGCCAACGTCCTGACTTTC. Protein product: CSVGRGGPSGANVLTF.

This clonotype occurred many times. V usage is TRBV5-1 and J usage is TRBJ2-1; 9 nucleotides align to TRBD1. Germline V CDR1 and CDR2: SGHRS, YFSETQ. V lost 4 bases and J lost 10; bases outside the gene matches: 6. The CDR3 contains 13 residues. CDR3 in DNA: TGCGCCAGCAGCCCGGGACAGGGAGGAGAGCAGTTCTTC. Translation: CASSPGQGGEQFF.

Concerning this clonotype itself: At one end the junction does not follow the germline gene, possibly because of a read error. V gene TRBV3-1 combines with J gene TRBJ2-7, with 7 bases identical to TRBD2. CDR3 length: 15 amino acids. Germline V CDR1 and CDR2: LGHDT, YNNKEL (reference sequence). The CDR3 loop reads CASSQGVAGSYERYF. The CDR3 DNA reads TGTGCCAGCAGCCAAGGAGTAGCGGGCTCCTACGAGCGGTACTTC.

This clonotype was seen a handful of times. The rearrangement uses TRBV14 and TRBJ2-5; 12 bases map to TRBD2. After removal of 1 base from V and 4 bases from J, the junction contained 7 bases not matched to a gene. CDR3 size: 17 residues. Germline CDR1 is SGHDN and CDR2 is FVKESK. The CDR3 loop reads CASSQGPGLAGRETQYF. In DNA form, the CDR3 reads TGTGCCAGCAGCCAAGGCCCCGGACTAGCGGGGAGAGAGACCCAGTACTTC.

This clonotype was recorded at least ten times. The rearrangement links TRBV12-3 or TRBV12-4 to TRBJ2-1; 8 bases match TRBD2. The V and J ends lost 1 base and 7 bases, in that order; junction bases with no gene match: 9. CDR3 length: 16 residues. CDR3 amino acids: CASSLDGRARENEQFF. CDR3 nucleotides: TGTGCCAGCAGTTTAGACGGGAGGGCCCGTGAGAATGAGCAGTTCTTC.

This clonotype came up a few times. The V gene is TRBV4-1, the J gene TRBJ2-1; 14 bases map to TRBD2. CDR3 length: 13 residues. J lost 8 bases, V lost 8 bases, and 2 bases had no gene match. In germline, CDR1 is MGHRA, CDR2 YSYEKL. The CDR3 nucleotides are TGCGCCAGCCGACTAGCGGGAGGGTATGAGCAGTTCTTC. Translation: CASRLAGGYEQFF.

This rearrangement joins TRBV2 to TRBJ2-7; possible D gene TRBD1, 6 bases. The CDR3 totals 14 residues. The germline V gene has CDR1 SNHLY and CDR2 FYNNEI. V lost 3 bases and J lost 0, with 9 bases in between. The CDR3: CASSERGFSYEQYF. The CDR3 nucleotides read TGTGCCAGCAGTGAGAGGGGGTTCTCCTACGAGCAGTACTTC.

This clonotype occurred a few times. The chain links TRBV27 to TRBJ2-1; TRBD1 aligns across 7 bases. CDR1 and CDR2 (germline): MNHEY, SMNVEV (reference sequence). The CDR3 totals 18 residues. V shed 2 bases, J shed 2 bases, and the junction held 12 bases outside the gene matches. CDR3 region: CASSLPDTGTDTYNEQFF. For the CDR3, the DNA is TGTGCCAGCAGTTTACCCGACACCGGGACAGACACCTACAATGAGCAGTTCTTC.

There are a few counts of this clonotype. CDR3 sequence: CLSGAPVAFF. The CDR3, as DNA: TGTCTCTCGGGGGCCCCCGTGGCTTTCTTT. The rearrangement links TRBV27 to TRBJ1-1, with D tentatively TRBD1 (6 bases). The CDR3 is made up of 10 amino acids. Per germline, CDR1 MNHEY and CDR2 SMNVEV (reference sequence).

The sample holds many counts of this clonotype. CDR3: CASSPTRGGFTEAFF. CDR3 DNA: TGCGCCAGCAGCCCTACTCGGGGAGGGTTCACTGAAGCTTTCTTT. This rearrangement joins TRBV4-1 to TRBJ1-1; D remains unclear. This CDR3 comprises 15 residues. Trimming stripped 4 bases from V and 4 bases from J, with 16 bases between. The germline V gene has CDR1 MGHRA and CDR2 YSYEKL.

This clonotype has ten or more counts. The V and J genes are TRBV20-1 and TRBJ1-2; D is unclear. The CDR3 is 13 residues long. CDR1 and CDR2 from the germline V gene are DFQATT and SNEGSKA (reference sequence). V gave up 7 bases and J gave up 4 bases, with 16 bases separating them. CDR3 DNA sequence: TGCAGTGGCTCGGGGTACCACTTCTATGGCTACACCTTC. The encoded protein is CSGSGYHFYGYTF.

The V gene is TRBV5-1, the J gene TRBJ2-7; 8 bases are a match to TRBD1. The V gene end was trimmed by 3 bases and the J gene end by 0 bases; junction bases not matched to a gene: 5. The CDR3 extends over 15 amino acids. The V gene's germline CDR1 is SGHRS and CDR2 YFSETQ. The CDR3 nucleotides are TGCGCCAGCAGCTCGGACAGGGTCAGCTCCTACGAGCAGTACTTC. This encodes CASSSDRVSSYEQYF.

The rearrangement joins TRBV5-8 to TRBJ2-1; 11 bases match TRBD2. Germline trimming cut 7 bases from V and 5 bases from J; bases unmatched to any gene: 5. This CDR3 is 14 amino acids long. The germline V gene encodes CDR1 SGHTS and CDR2 YDEGEE. DNA of the CDR3: TGTGCCAGCGGCACTAGCGGGGGTAACAATGAGCAGTTCTTC. This gives the protein CASGTSGGNNEQFF. Full variable domain (rest looked up from reference TRBV5-8 and TRBJ2-1): EAGVTQSPTHLIKTRGQQATLRCSPISGHTSVYWYQQALGLGLQFLLWYDEGEERNRGNFPPRFSGRQFPNYSSELNVNALELEDSALYLCASGTSGGNNEQFFGPGTRLTVL.

The chain combines TRBV7-9 with TRBJ2-1; TRBD2 aligns across 10 bases. CDR1 and CDR2 from the germline V gene are SEHNR and FQNEAQ (reference sequence). The CDR3 runs to 16 residues. With V trimmed by 5 bases and J by 0 bases, 4 bases remained unmatched. In DNA, the CDR3 is TGTGCCAGCAGCGGGGCTAGCGGGAGCTCCTACAATGAGCAGTTCTTC. As protein: CASSGASGSSYNEQFF.

This clonotype was observed a few times. V gene TRBV11-2 combines with J gene TRBJ2-4; the match to TRBD2 covers 7 bases. Germline V gene lookup returns CDR1 SGHAT and CDR2 FQNNGV. This CDR3 has 16 amino acids. After removal of 6 bases from V and 0 bases from J, the junction contained 8 bases not matched to a gene. The CDR3 nucleotides read TGTGCCAGCAGTCAAGCGGGCGGGGGAGCCAAAAACATTCAGTACTTC. Translation: CASSQAGGGAKNIQYF.

This clonotype was picked up many times. The rearrangement joins TRBV7-9 to TRBJ1-5; a weak D match, TRBD1 (5 bases). The germline V and J ends were trimmed by 5 bases and 4 bases, with 18 bases remaining between them. Germline CDR1 SEHNR, CDR2 FQNEAQ (reference sequence). The CDR3 sequence is 16 residues long. CDR3 amino acids: CASSPLAGTANQPQHF. The CDR3 DNA is TGTGCCAGCAGCCCTCTGGCCGGGACTGCAAATCAGCCCCAGCATTTT.

This clonotype was found a few times. This chain uses TRBV7-9 with TRBJ1-1; D remains ambiguous. Trimming removed 3 bases from V and 0 bases from J, with 8 bases in between. CDR1 SEHNR and CDR2 FQNEAQ come from the germline V gene (reference sequence). This CDR3 region has 14 residues. In nucleotides, the CDR3 is TGTGCCAGCAGCTTGGTTCTGATGAACACTGAAGCTTTCTTT. This encodes CASSLVLMNTEAFF.

This clonotype has only a few counts. The V gene is TRBV12-3 or TRBV12-4, the J gene TRBJ2-5; TRBD1 matches at 12 bases. Trimming took 7 bases from V and 4 from J; bases not matched to a gene: 4. The CDR3 runs to 14 residues. CDR3 in amino acids: CASTGTGGRETQYF. Here the CDR3 DNA reads TGTGCCAGCACCGGGACAGGGGGCAGAGAGACCCAGTACTTC.

This chain links TRBV3-1 with TRBJ2-3; 8 bases line up with TRBD1. The CDR3 loop spans 15 amino acids. Trimming cost V 1 base and J 6 bases; bases outside gene matches: 6. Germline CDR1 is LGHDT and CDR2 is YNNKEL (reference sequence). CDR3 protein: CASSQGTGFLDTQYF. The DNA of the CDR3 is TGTGCCAGCAGCCAAGGGACAGGGTTCTTGGATACGCAGTATTTT.

This clonotype has a handful of counts. The chain carries TRBV9 and TRBJ2-1; TRBD2 agrees at 9 bases. The CDR3 runs to 16 residues. CDR1 is SGDLS and CDR2 is YYNGEE in the germline V gene. V lost 0 bases to trimming and J lost 3 bases; unmatched junction nucleotides: 4. CDR3 amino acids: CASSVVPAGGYNEQFF. The CDR3 nucleotides are TGTGCCAGCAGCGTAGTCCCAGCGGGGGGCTACAATGAGCAGTTCTTC.

This clonotype appeared many times. The chain uses TRBV4-1 and TRBJ2-1; no clear D. V lost 4 bases and J lost 3, with 10 bases in between. The CDR3 has 14 amino acids. Germline-derived CDR1 and CDR2 are MGHRA and YSYEKL. This CDR3 is CASSPPNHYNEQFF. Written as DNA, the CDR3 is TGCGCCAGCAGCCCCCCGAACCACTACAATGAGCAGTTCTTC.

The chain carries TRBV7-6 and TRBJ2-7; TRBD2 might be the D (5 bases). This CDR3 spans 14 amino acids. The germline V and J ends were trimmed by 2 bases and 3 bases, with 11 bases remaining between them. The germline CDR1 and CDR2 sequences are SGHVS and FNYEAQ. CDR3 bases: TGTGCCAGCAGCTTACCTCCGGGGAGCTACGAGCAGTACTTC. As protein: CASSLPPGSYEQYF.

This clonotype has just a few counts. The chain carries TRBV2 and TRBJ1-2, with TRBD1 as a possible D gene (5 bases). CDR1 is SNHLY and CDR2 is FYNNEI in the germline V gene. The CDR3 has 15 residues. The V end was cut by 0 bases, the J end by 8 bases, with 16 bases between. The CDR3 nucleotides read TGTGCCAGCAGTGAAGCCCTCGGGGGTTCACTGGGCTACACCTTC. Protein: CASSEALGGSLGYTF.